A selection of T cell receptor beta chains follows, all from one sample in a study of siplizumab effects on memory and regulatory T cells. What these receptors recognize is not known. Assay: immunoSEQ multiplex PCR; the TCRdb copy retains only in-frame clones and omits some. The repertoire holds 13,000 to 15,000 clones, with 45% to 50% as singletons. Sequenced input: CFSE-low (dividing) CD4+ T cells sorted from an allogeneic mixed lymphocyte reaction. All receptors come from a human donor in good health; the cells came from an allogeneic mixed lymphocyte reaction. The CDR3 runs from the conserved cysteine through the conserved F or W. A D gene is named only where the DNA matches it firmly. The size field is filled for only some rows; it gives once, few, many or a size class.

clone size | J gene | D gene | V gene | CDR3 DNA | CDR3 protein
NA | TRBJ1-5 | NA | TRBV28 | TGTGCCAGCAGGGGATACCGGTCGAATCAGCCCCAGCATTTT | CASRGYRSNQPQHF
few | TRBJ2-6 | NA | TRBV11-3 | TGTGCCAGCAGTAGGGACTCTGGGGCCAACGTCCTGACTTTC | CASSRDSGANVLTF
few | TRBJ2-2 | NA | TRBV30 | TGTGCCTGGAGTCTCCAGGGGTACACCGGGGAGCTGTTTTTT | CAWSLQGYTGELFF
NA | TRBJ1-2 | NA | TRBV5-1 | TGCGCCAGCAGCCCCACCGGGGGGGGCGGCTACACCTTC | CASSPTGGGGYTF
few | TRBJ1-1 | NA | TRBV18 | TGTGCCAGCTCACCCCAGATGAACACTGAAGCTTTCTTT | CASSPQMNTEAFF
NA | TRBJ1-6 | NA | TRBV19 | TGTGCCAGTAGTTTATACGGTACCGGGACGGATTATAATTCACCCCTCCACTTT | CASSLYGTGTDYNSPLHF
once | TRBJ2-1 | TRBD2 | TRBV2 | TGTGCCAGCAGTGCTATAGCTAGCGGGGCAAATGAGCAGTTCTTC | CASSAIASGANEQFF
NA | TRBJ2-7 | TRBD1 | TRBV9 | TGTGCCAGCAGCGGGGGACAGGGGGCCGCCTACGAGCAGTACTTC | CASSGGQGAAYEQYF
NA | TRBJ2-1 | TRBD2 | TRBV19 | TGTGCCAGTAGTATACTCGCTAGCGGGAGCTCCTACAATGAGCAGTTCTTC | CASSILASGSSYNEQFF
medium-sized | TRBJ1-3 | NA | TRBV2 | TGTGCCAGCAGTGAACGGAGGTTCTCTGGAAACACCATATATTTT | CASSERRFSGNTIYF
NA | TRBJ2-1 | TRBD2 | TRBV4-1 | TGCGCCAGCAGCCCCTCGGGGGGGAGGGAGCAGTTCTTC | CASSPSGGREQFF
NA | TRBJ1-2 | TRBD1 | TRBV7-9 | TGTGCCAGCAGCTTACCACCGGGACAGGGAATGAGCTACACCTTC | CASSLPPGQGMSYTF
NA | TRBJ2-1 | TRBD2 | TRBV15 | TGTGCCACCACCCGACTCGGGGGGGGGTACAATGAGCAGTTCTTC | CATTRLGGGYNEQFF
NA | TRBJ2-7 | TRBD1 | TRBV10-3 | TGTGCCATCAACCCAGGGGGCCCCTACGAGCAGTACTTC | CAINPGGPYEQYF
NA | TRBJ1-2 | NA | TRBV7-3 | TGTGCCAGCAGCTTAGCCCACTATGGCTACACCTTC | CASSLAHYGYTF
NA | TRBJ2-3 | NA | TRBV10-3 | TGTGCCACCAGGACGTCCACAGATACGCAGTATTTT | CATRTSTDTQYF
NA | TRBJ2-4 | NA | TRBV30 | TGTGCCTGGAAAGCGGGCTCCGTGGGCAAAAACATTCAGTACTTC | CAWKAGSVGKNIQYF
NA | TRBJ2-7 | NA | TRBV14 | TGTGCCAGCAGCCAAGGGGGTGGGGCGGCCCCGACCTACGAGCAGTACTTC | CASSQGGGAAPTYEQYF
NA | TRBJ1-5 | NA | TRBV18 | TGTGCCAGCTCACCGCGTCAGGGGAGTCAGCCCCAGCATTTT | CASSPRQGSQPQHF
NA | TRBJ2-7 | TRBD1 | TRBV19 | TGTGCCAGTAGTATGAGAGGACAGGGCACCTACGAGCAGTACTTC | CASSMRGQGTYEQYF
NA | TRBJ2-3 | NA | TRBV6-5 | TGTGCCAGCAGTGAGGGGGGGGGCACAGATACGCAGTATTTT | CASSEGGGTDTQYF
NA | TRBJ1-1 | NA | TRBV7-8 | TGTGCCAGCAGCTCAGAGGTTTGGGCGGGGAGGACTTTCTTT | CASSSEVWAGRTFF
once | TRBJ1-3 | NA | TRBV21-1 | TGTGCCAGCAGCACATGGATACAACACGCACGAAACACCATATATTTT | CASSTWIQHARNTIYF
NA | TRBJ2-2 | NA | TRBV11-3 | TGTGCCAGCAGCTTAGGGGGGACAACTCCCGGGGAGCTGTTTTTT | CASSLGGTTPGELFF
NA | TRBJ1-4 | NA | TRBV4-1 | TGCGCCAGCAGCCAAGATCCCGGGCCAGGTGAAAAACTGTTTTTT | CASSQDPGPGEKLFF
few | TRBJ2-7 | NA | TRBV2 | TGTGCCAGCAGGCTAACCACGAGCTCCTACGAGCAGTACTTC | CASRLTTSSYEQYF
NA | TRBJ2-6 | NA | TRBV11-3 | TGTGCCAGCTCTAGTTGGGCGGCAGCCGTGGGGGCCAACGTCCTGACTTTC | CASSSWAAAVGANVLTF
NA | TRBJ2-5 | NA | TRBV2 | TGTGCCAGCAGAGCGGACAGACAGACCCAGTACTTC | CASRADRQTQYF
NA | TRBJ2-7 | NA | TRBV9 | TGTGCCAGTTTTTCGACAGCCTCCTACGAGCAGTACTTC | CASFSTASYEQYF
NA | TRBJ2-1 | TRBD2 | TRBV7-2 | TGTGCCAGCAGCTTAGTTCTAGCGGGGGGGAGAAATGAGCAGTTCTTC | CASSLVLAGGRNEQFF
few | TRBJ1-2 | NA | TRBV6-1 | TGTGCCAGCAGTGAAGTTGTCCCTTACTATGGCTACACCTTC | CASSEVVPYYGYTF
NA | TRBJ1-1 | NA | TRBV5-1 | TGCGCCAGCAGCTTGGCCTTAGGGGGGGCGCGGACTGAAGCTTTCTTT | CASSLALGGARTEAFF
NA | TRBJ2-7 | TRBD1 | TRBV13 | TGTGCCAGCAGCTCTGGACAGGGCCACGAGCAGTACTTC | CASSSGQGHEQYF
NA | TRBJ1-3 | NA | TRBV7-2 | TGTGCCAGCAGCTTGGAAGGGTCACTCTCTGGAAACACCATATATTTT | CASSLEGSLSGNTIYF
few | TRBJ2-3 | TRBD2 | TRBV11-2 | TGTGCCAGCAGCTTGGGACTAGCGGGGACCACAGATACGCAGTATTTT | CASSLGLAGTTDTQYF
NA | TRBJ1-1 | NA | TRBV5-1 | TGCGCCAGCAGCGGAGGACCGCCGAACACTGAAGCTTTCTTT | CASSGGPPNTEAFF
NA | TRBJ2-5 | TRBD1 | TRBV7-9 | TGTGCCAGCAGCTACAGGGACAGGTGGTCGGGAGAGACCCAGTACTTC | CASSYRDRWSGETQYF
once | TRBJ1-3 | NA | TRBV28 | TGTGCCAGCAGTTTTGGAGGGTATGGAAACACCATATATTTT | CASSFGGYGNTIYF
few | TRBJ1-6 | NA | TRBV2 | TGTGCCAGCAGCCAGGAAAGCTCCTATAATTCACCCCTCCACTTT | CASSQESSYNSPLHF
NA | TRBJ2-7 | TRBD1 | TRBV4-3 | TGCGCCAGCAGCCAAGGGGCCAGGGGGAGTTACGAGCAGTACTTC | CASSQGARGSYEQYF
NA | TRBJ1-6 | NA | TRBV9 | TGTGCCAGCAGCGTAGGCTCTGGTAATAATTCACCCCTCCACTTT | CASSVGSGNNSPLHF
few | TRBJ2-7 | NA | TRBV19 | TGTGCCAGTAGTATAGTGGGCTACGAGCAGTACTTC | CASSIVGYEQYF
medium-sized | TRBJ2-7 | NA | TRBV4-2 | TGTGCCAGCAGCCAAGATCTAGGTAGCAGATACGAGCAGTACTTC | CASSQDLGSRYEQYF
medium-sized | TRBJ1-1 | NA | TRBV6-5 | TGTGCCAGCAGTTACTCGAGGGGGTATGAAGCTTTCTTT | CASSYSRGYEAFF
few | TRBJ2-5 | NA | TRBV5-1 | TGCGCCAGCAGCGCTCAAGAGACCCAGTACTTC | CASSAQETQYF
NA | TRBJ1-2 | NA | TRBV30 | TGTGCCTGGAGTGGGGCTTTCTATGGCTACACCTTC | CAWSGAFYGYTF
NA | TRBJ1-2 | NA | TRBV11-3 | TGTGCCAGCAGCTCAACAAGAAATTCCTACACCTTC | CASSSTRNSYTF
NA | TRBJ2-1 | TRBD2 | TRBV7-9 | TGTGCCAGCAGCCGGACTAGCGGGAGGCGAAATGAGCAGTTCTTC | CASSRTSGRRNEQFF
NA | TRBJ2-6 | NA | TRBV2 | TGTGCCAGTTCAGGGGTCTCTGGGGCCAACGTCCTGACTTTC | CASSGVSGANVLTF
few | TRBJ2-7 | NA | TRBV5-1 | TGCGCCAGCAGCTTGGGGAGGAACTACGAGCAGTACTTC | CASSLGRNYEQYF
medium-sized | TRBJ1-2 | NA | TRBV6-5 | TGTGCCAGCAGACCCACAGATAACTATGGCTACACCTTC | CASRPTDNYGYTF
NA | TRBJ2-3 | NA | TRBV7-2 | TGTGCCAGCAGCTTGTCCCCCTCTAGGTCAGATACGCAGTATTTT | CASSLSPSRSDTQYF
few | TRBJ2-7 | TRBD2 | TRBV7-9 | TGTGCCAGCAGCCTAGCGGGAGGGCCGCTCGAGCAGTACTTC | CASSLAGGPLEQYF